Listed below are T cell receptor beta chains from one sample, sequenced in a study of identical twins. TCRdb called the 5' RACE reads again in MiXCR, with one record for every CDR3 protein. Of fewer than 500,000 distinct CDR3 sequences listed, approximately 25% are singletons. This same sample was also taken into another study, of T cells expressing NK-cell markers.

The material sequenced was CD4+ T cells sorted from blood. These receptors were collected from a woman in her late teens or twenties in good health. CDR3s include the opening cysteine and the closing phenylalanine or tryptophan. D genes are given only for firm matches. The size of a clone is reported for some rows only, either as once, few or many, or as a class for expanded clones.

15	-	TRBJ2-1	TRBV7-8	few	CASSLRRDVYNEQFF	TGTGCCAGCAGCTTGCGTCGGGACGTCTACAATGAGCAGTTCTTC
14	-	TRBJ2-5	TRBV12-3/TRBV12-4	-	CASSFLGGPKTQYF	TGTGCCAGCAGTTTTCTCGGAGGGCCTAAGACCCAGTACTTC
14	TRBD2	TRBJ2-2	TRBV7-2	-	CASGRAVNTGELFF	TGTGCCAGCGGGAGGGCGGTGAACACCGGGGAGCTGTTTTTT
13	-	TRBJ2-3	TRBV12-3/TRBV12-4	few	CASTLRRSDTQYF	TGTGCCAGCACCCTACGAAGAAGCGATACGCAGTATTTT
17	TRBD2	TRBJ2-1	TRBV9	-	CASSHPPAGGPGNEQFF	TGTGCCAGCAGCCACCCCCCAGCGGGGGGGCCGGGGAATGAGCAGTTCTTC
16	-	TRBJ2-5	TRBV9	-	CASSADRGGYQETQYF	TGTGCCAGCAGCGCCGACAGAGGGGGTTACCAAGAGACCCAGTACTTC
13	-	TRBJ1-1	TRBV6-4	few	CASSDIWGTEAFF	TGTGCCAGCAGTGACATCTGGGGGACTGAAGCTTTCTTT
16	TRBD2	TRBJ2-1	TRBV9	few	CASSVDLVAGGPEQFF	TGTGCCAGCAGCGTAGATCTGGTAGCGGGAGGGCCCGAGCAGTTCTTC
15	TRBD2	TRBJ2-3	TRBV12-3/TRBV12-4	few	CASSDTRLAIDTQYF	TGTGCCAGCAGTGACACAAGACTAGCGATTGATACGCAGTATTTT
20	-	TRBJ2-4	TRBV12-3/TRBV12-4	few	CASSFWGTSASELAKNIQYF	TGTGCCAGCAGTTTCTGGGGGACCTCGGCGTCAGAGCTAGCCAAAAACATTCAGTACTTC
15	TRBD1	TRBJ2-1	TRBV20-1	few	CSATLGQGPYNEQFF	TGCAGTGCTACCCTTGGACAGGGCCCATACAATGAGCAGTTCTTC
14	-	TRBJ2-1	TRBV29-1	-	CSVVQGSSYNEQFF	TGCAGCGTTGTTCAGGGAAGCTCCTACAATGAGCAGTTCTTC
13	-	TRBJ1-4	TRBV7-6	-	CASSLANEGPVIF	TGTGCCAGCAGCTTAGCAAATGAGGGACCGGTGATTTTT
15	TRBD2	TRBJ2-1	TRBV12-3/TRBV12-4	-	CASSFQAGVSYEQFF	TGTGCCAGCAGTTTTCAAGCGGGAGTTAGCTATGAGCAGTTCTTC
14	-	TRBJ2-1	TRBV5-4	few	CASHAPSSYNEQFF	TGTGCCAGCCACGCCCCTAGCTCCTACAATGAGCAGTTCTTC
15	-	TRBJ2-5	TRBV5-1	-	CASSLDGGRGETQYF	TGCGCCAGCAGCTTGGACGGGGGTAGAGGGGAGACCCAGTACTTC
13	-	TRBJ1-4	TRBV20-1	few	CSARGPFNEKLFF	TGCAGTGCTAGAGGCCCGTTCAATGAAAAACTGTTTTTT
12	-	TRBJ2-1	TRBV7-2	many	CASSPRGGEQFF	TGTGCCAGCAGCCCCAGGGGGGGCGAGCAGTTCTTC
13	-	TRBJ2-1	TRBV12-3/TRBV12-4	-	CASSLNLEDEQFF	TGTGCCAGCAGTTTGAACCTAGAGGATGAGCAGTTCTTC
14	TRBD1	TRBJ2-2	TRBV3-1	many	CASSRQGATGELFF	TGTGCCAGCAGCCGACAGGGGGCTACCGGGGAGCTGTTTTTT
15	TRBD2	TRBJ2-7	TRBV5-6	few	CASSLVGGGPEEQYF	TGTGCCAGCAGCTTGGTCGGGGGAGGGCCTGAGGAGCAGTACTTC
14	-	TRBJ2-5	TRBV20-1	few	CSARDIRTGEAQYF	TGCAGTGCTAGAGATATCAGGACCGGTGAGGCCCAGTACTTC
12	-	TRBJ2-1	TRBV7-7	few	CASSHISNEQFF	TGTGCCAGCAGCCACATTTCGAATGAGCAGTTCTTC
16	-	TRBJ2-4	TRBV6-5	few	CASSYSARRAKNIQYF	TGTGCCAGCAGTTACTCCGCTAGGCGGGCCAAAAACATTCAGTACTTC
15	-	TRBJ2-3	TRBV27	-	CASGIRWASLNTQYF	TGTGCCAGTGGAATTAGGTGGGCTAGTCTGAATACGCAGTATTTT
14	-	TRBJ2-3	TRBV5-1	many	CASSPTSSTDTQYF	TGCGCCAGCAGCCCCACCTCTAGCACAGATACGCAGTATTTT